This record looks at one TCR beta chain sequence and its context. The target antigen is unknown. These data belong to a study of a mutant IDH1 vaccine in newly diagnosed glioma. Study in general: First vaccine doses came 4-6 weeks after radiotherapy alone, or with temozolomide cycles. General observations from the study: 93.3% of patients showed vaccine-induced immune responses across multiple MHC alleles.

Clones were sequenced by immunoSEQ multiplex PCR, and TCRdb holds only the in-frame ones, with some missing. The table has 73,000 or so clones, roughly 84% seen once. CDR1 is MRHNA and CDR2 is SNTAGT in the germline V gene. The CDR3 length is 19 residues. The V gene end was trimmed by 5 bases and the J gene end by 3 bases; junction bases not matched to a gene: 15. Regarding time point: week 35, safety follow-up. Topical imiquimod was applied with each vaccine dose, which held 300 ug of mutant IDH1 20-mer peptide. The chain is built from TRBV6-4 and TRBJ2-1; TRBD2 matches at 11 bases. This clonotype originated in a man aged 18 to 30 with glioma. This specimen was PBMCs, taken from a glioma patient whose treatment included an IDH1 peptide vaccine. The CDR3 coding sequence is TGTGCCAGCAGTAGAACTAGCGGGAGCTACGGATCGGTCTACAATGAGCAGTTCTTC. It encodes CASSRTSGSYGSVYNEQFF.